The 14 T cell receptor beta chains in this list originate from one sample, sequenced in a study of human T cells and chemical hapten exposure. Within the library, unique molecular identifiers were attached to each individual cDNA molecule. TCRdb reanalysed the reads using MiXCR and keeps one entry per CDR3 protein. The sample shows about 120,000 distinct CDR3 sequences, 6.5% to 10% of them seen only once. It was unfractionated whole blood from which total RNA was extracted. The specimen sequenced was whole blood. These receptors all come from a human donor in good health. Some clones in this sample may be carry-over from other donors' samples.

Only a few counts were recorded for this clonotype. The chain recombines TRBV6-1 with TRBJ1-5; TRBD1 might be the D (5 bases). CDR1 MNHNS and CDR2 SASEGT come from the germline V gene. The CDR3 loop spans 14 amino acids. V was clipped by 10 bases and J by 1 base, with 14 bases between them. CDR3 amino acids: CAIEVGASNQPQHF. CDR3 nucleotides: TGTGCCATCGAGGTAGGGGCGAGCAATCAGCCCCAGCATTTT.

Many counts were recorded for this clonotype. V gene TRBV25-1 combines with J gene TRBJ1-5; D not certain. The CDR3 extends over 12 amino acids. V lost 6 bases, J lost 4 bases, and 7 bases lay in between. The V gene's germline CDR1 is MGHDK and CDR2 SYGVNS. The CDR3: CASRGENQPQHF. The CDR3 bases are TGTGCCAGCAGGGGCGAGAATCAGCCCCAGCATTTT.

The sample holds many counts of this clonotype. The J gene is TRBJ1-3, the V gene TRBV9; no clear D gene. V lost 0 bases, J lost 0 bases, and 13 bases lay in between. This CDR3 is built from 17 residues. CDR1 is SGDLS, CDR2 YYNGEE, per germline. CDR3 loop: CASSVGAARASGNTIYF. In DNA, the CDR3 is TGTGCCAGCAGCGTAGGAGCCGCCAGAGCCTCTGGAAACACCATATATTTT.

This clonotype was found many times. The J gene is TRBJ1-6, the V gene TRBV5-1; a possible D gene is TRBD1 (5 bases). The CDR3 is 14 amino acids. Germline V gene data show CDR1 as SGHRS and CDR2 as YFSETQ. V was trimmed by 4 bases and J by 10 bases, leaving 15 bases between them. CDR3 DNA: TGCGCCAGCAGCCTAGGGACTTGGGCATCACCCCTCCACTTT. It translates to CASSLGTWASPLHF.

The chain recombines TRBV5-4 with TRBJ2-1; no reliable D call. Trimming removed 4 bases from V and 8 bases from J, with 13 bases in between. The germline CDR1 and CDR2 sequences are SGHNT and YYREEE (reference sequence). The CDR3 contains 13 residues. CDR3 residues: CASSLPAGDEQFF. CDR3 in DNA: TGTGCCAGCAGCCTCCCGGCTGGGGATGAGCAGTTCTTC.

The chain couples TRBV5-1 to TRBJ1-1; possible D gene TRBD1, 5 bases. From germline, CDR1 is SGHRS and CDR2 YFSETQ. This CDR3 has 16 residues. Trimming left V 0 bases short and J 0 bases short, with 12 bases between. This CDR3 reads CASSLGRDPLNTEAFF. In DNA form, the CDR3 reads TGCGCCAGCAGCTTGGGCAGGGATCCTTTGAACACTGAAGCTTTCTTT.

In this sample, this clonotype turned up a few times. The rearrangement links TRBV6-5 to TRBJ2-1, with 11 bases that match TRBD1. The V gene end was trimmed by 6 bases and the J gene end by 5 bases; junction bases not matched to a gene: 6. Germline assignment: CDR1 MNHEY and CDR2 SVGAGI. This CDR3 has 15 amino acids. In nucleotides, the CDR3 is TGTGCCAGCAGCCAGGACAGGGGGCCGGACAATGAGCAGTTCTTC. Amino acids: CASSQDRGPDNEQFF.

This clonotype was counted between two and nine times. This chain connects TRBV19 to TRBJ1-5, with 9 nucleotides matching TRBD1. This CDR3 spans 15 amino acids. V lost 6 bases to trimming and J lost 6 bases; unmatched junction nucleotides: 9. CDR1 is LNHDA and CDR2 is SQIVND in the germline V gene (reference sequence). The CDR3 coding sequence is TGTGCCAGTAGCGAAGGCACGGGACAGGGTCAGCCCCAGCATTTT. Its protein is CASSEGTGQGQPQHF.

CDR3 sequence: CASSQGQGETQYF. CDR3 DNA sequence: TGCGCCAGCAGCCAAGGACAAGGAGAGACCCAGTACTTC. V and J are TRBV4-3 and TRBJ2-5; D is unresolved. Germline values: CDR1 LGHNA, CDR2 YSLEER. The CDR3 loop spans 13 amino acids. V shed 1 base and J shed 4 bases, with 7 bases lying between them.

This clonotype was recorded many times. This chain links TRBV24-1 with TRBJ1-2; D is uncertain. This CDR3 is 13 amino acids long. V was shortened by 12 bases and J by 5 bases, with 18 bases between the two germline ends. Germline V gene sequence: CDR1 KGHDR, CDR2 SFDVKD. In DNA form, the CDR3 reads TGTGCCGTATCATTCGGGCAATGGTATGGCTACACCTTC. It translates to CAVSFGQWYGYTF.

This clonotype was seen a few times. The chain employs TRBV12-5 and TRBJ2-2; no reliable D call. The CDR3 consists of 12 residues. Germline values: CDR1 LGHNT, CDR2 FRNRAP. The V end lost 6 bases, the J end lost 4 bases, and 6 bases lay between the germline ends. This CDR3 is CASGSGTGELFF. Here the CDR3 DNA reads TGTGCTAGTGGATCCGGCACCGGGGAGCTGTTTTTT. The whole variable domain, remainder taken from reference TRBV12-5 and TRBJ2-2, is DARVTQTPRHKVTEMGQEVTMRCQPILGHNTVFWYRQTMMQGLELLAYFRNRAPLDDSGMPKDRFSAEMPDATLATLKIQPSEPRDSAVYFCASGSGTGELFFGEGSRLTVL.

This chain connects TRBV20-1 to TRBJ2-1; the match to TRBD2 covers 12 bases. V shed 5 bases and J 4 bases; nucleotides not matched to a gene: 3. CDR3 size: 14 residues. The germline V gene encodes CDR1 DFQATT and CDR2 SNEGSKA (reference sequence). This CDR3 reads CSALAGGVYNEQFF. The CDR3 region has the DNA TGCAGTGCTCTAGCGGGGGGGGTTTACAATGAGCAGTTCTTC.

This sequence joins TRBV2 and TRBJ2-7; D remains unclear. Trimming shortened V by 7 bases and J by 3 bases, and 13 bases separated the two germline ends. CDR3 length: 13 amino acids. Germline V gives CDR1 SNHLY, CDR2 FYNNEI. The CDR3 here is CASTAVDFYEQYF. DNA of the CDR3: TGTGCCAGCACTGCAGTTGACTTCTACGAGCAGTACTTC.

This chain uses TRBV5-1 with TRBJ2-2; D not certain. This CDR3 region has 13 residues. Trimming shortened V by 3 bases and J by 6 bases, and 9 bases separated the two germline ends. Germline CDR1 SGHRS, CDR2 YFSETQ. CDR3 nucleotide sequence: TGCGCCAGCAGCTCCCCCGGCGCCGGGGAGCTGTTTTTT. It is translated as CASSSPGAGELFF.